These 10 T cell receptor beta chains originate from one sample sequenced in a study of metastatic and nonmetastatic thyroid tumors. TCRdb re-clonotyped the PCR reads through MiXCR. The profile shows tens of thousands of clones, about 16% of them singletons. Thyroid surgery had not been preceded by any treatment in any patient. Sequenced input: blood. All receptors come from a female donor with papillary thyroid cancer or a benign thyroid nodule (not recorded which). Some clones in this sample may be carry-over from other donors' samples.

The table lists this clone with many counts. The genes are TRBV19 and TRBJ2-2; tentatively, D is TRBD2 (6 bases). V was pared by 5 bases and J by 8 bases, with 15 bases between. The CDR3 length is 14 residues. The germline V gene has CDR1 LNHDA and CDR2 SQIVND (reference sequence). The CDR3 loop reads CASSWDFPAGELFF. As DNA, the CDR3 is TGTGCCAGTAGTTGGGACTTCCCAGCTGGGGAGCTGTTTTTT.

This clone has ten or more counts. The chain carries TRBV7-8 and TRBJ1-2; TRBD1 aligns across 7 bases. Trimming removed 1 base from V and 7 bases from J; junction bases left unmatched: 3. This CDR3 is built from 13 residues. In germline, CDR1 is SGHVS, CDR2 FQNEAQ. CDR3 residues: CASSLDQGGGYTF. Written as DNA, the CDR3 is TGTGCCAGCAGCTTAGACCAGGGGGGTGGCTACACCTTC.

This clone has just a few counts. The chain combines TRBV12-3 or TRBV12-4 with TRBJ1-4; 7 nucleotides agree with TRBD1. The CDR3 extends over 15 amino acids. Trimming at V came to 6 bases and at J to 4 bases, leaving 8 bases not matched to a gene. Written as DNA, the CDR3 is TGTGCCAGCAGCAAAAACAGGGGAGGTAATGAAAAACTGTTTTTT. Protein sequence: CASSKNRGGNEKLFF.

This clone has a count of ten or more. This chain connects TRBV7-9 to TRBJ1-2, with 9 bases aligning to TRBD1. In germline, CDR1 is SEHNR, CDR2 FQNEAQ (reference sequence). The CDR3 totals 15 residues. The J segment lost 3 bases and the V segment lost 6 bases, leaving 8 bases of the junction unmatched. The CDR3 sequence is CASSRRDREYYGYTF. CDR3 bases: TGTGCCAGCAGTCGCCGGGACAGGGAGTACTATGGCTACACCTTC. The complete variable domain, with remaining parts taken from reference TRBV7-9 and TRBJ1-2, reads DTGVSQNPRHKITKRGQNVTFRCDPISEHNRLYWYRQTLGQGPEFLTYFQNEAQLEKSRLLSDRFSAERPKGSFSTLEIQRTEQGDSAMYLCASSRRDREYYGYTFGSGTRLTVV.

In regard to this clone: The CDR3 carries no conserved terminal phenylalanine or tryptophan, so it likely arises from a read error. The chain has TRBV27 and TRBJ1-2; tentatively, D is TRBD1 (5 bases). CDR1 and CDR2 (germline): MNHEY, SMNVEV (reference sequence). V lost 7 bases and J 2 bases, leaving 26 bases between the germline ends. The length of the CDR3 is 18 residues. Here the CDR3 DNA reads TGTGCCAGCAACCCGACCAGGGCACCTAGGAATCGCAACTATGGCTACACCTTG. Protein: CASNPTRAPRNRNYGYTL.

The chain employs TRBV11-3 and TRBJ2-7, with TRBD2 identical over 7 bases. Germline CDR1 SGHNT, CDR2 YENEEA. The V gene end was trimmed by 3 bases and the J gene end by 2 bases; junction bases not matched to a gene: 7. The CDR3 is 15 residues long. The CDR3 loop is CASSLGEGLAYEQYF. CDR3 nucleotide sequence: TGTGCCAGCAGCTTGGGGGAGGGTCTTGCCTACGAGCAGTACTTC.

The CDR3 DNA follows: TGTGCCAGCAGCTTAAGCCTAGCGGGAGGGCGGGAGACCCAGTACTTC. It is translated as CASSLSLAGGRETQYF. The chain combines TRBV11-1 with TRBJ2-1; TRBD2 matches at 12 bases. The last part of the DNA fits TRBJ2-5 better; the J call may be wrong. In germline, CDR1 is SGHAT, CDR2 FQDESV (reference sequence). The CDR3 totals 16 residues.

This clone appeared many times. J is TRBJ2-5 and V is TRBV18; 13 bases fit TRBD2. With 0 bases clipped from V and 0 bases from J, the junction kept 1 base outside the gene matches. The CDR3 is made up of 17 amino acids. Germline V gives CDR1 KGHSH, CDR2 LQKENI. Here the CDR3 reads CASSPPGLAGDQETQYF. The CDR3 DNA reads as TGTGCCAGCTCACCACCCGGACTAGCGGGGGACCAAGAGACCCAGTACTTC.

This clone was counted ten times or more. The chain links TRBV20-1 to TRBJ1-5; D not resolved. The germline gives CDR1 DFQATT, CDR2 SNEGSKA (reference sequence). The CDR3 has 16 residues. V lost 0 bases and J 1 base, leaving 13 bases between the germline ends. CDR3 amino acids: CSARDLRGLSNQPQHF. For the CDR3, the DNA is TGCAGTGCTAGAGATTTGCGGGGTTTAAGCAATCAGCCCCAGCATTTT.

At least ten counts were recorded for this clone. CDR3 in amino acids: CASSGAPGGGYTF. CDR3 coding DNA: TGTGCCAGCAGCGGAGCCCCTGGTGGGGGCTACACCTTC. The J gene is TRBJ1-2, the V gene TRBV2; D uncertain. This CDR3 has 13 residues. Germline-derived CDR1 and CDR2 are SNHLY and FYNNEI. V was clipped by 6 bases and J by 8 bases, with 16 bases between them. The full variable domain, in which reference TRBV2 and TRBJ1-2 provide the parts outside the CDR3, is EPEVTQTPSHQVTQMGQEVILRCVPISNHLYFYWYRQILGQKVEFLVSFYNNEISEKSEIFDDQFSVERPDGSNFTLKIRSTKLEDSAMYFCASSGAPGGGYTFGSGTRLTVV.